This is a list of T cell receptor beta chains from one sample in a study of blood T cell repertoires in COVID-19. Here immunoSEQ multiplex PCR was the method, and the copy in TCRdb shows in-frame clones only, minus some. This sample has hundreds of thousands of clones, with about nine tenths found just once. Specimen: PBMCs or T cells enriched from blood (not recorded which). The receptors here all came from a woman aged 40 to 50 who had recovered from COVID-19. Both conserved end residues are part of each CDR3.

>TRBV7-2|TRBJ2-1
CASSLGLAGGHSEQFF
>TRBV4-2|TRBJ2-2
CASSPTWDRVVDTGELFF
>TRBV4-3|TRBJ2-2
CASSYRQNTGELFF
>TRBV7-9|TRBJ1-1
CASKTGQGNTEAFF
>TRBV23-1|TRBJ2-7
CASAAGASYEQYF
>TRBV23-1|TRBJ1-1
CASSQFPGTGGLNTEAFF
>TRBV3-1/TRBV3-2|TRBJ1-3
CASSQETGQFPHTIYF
>TRBV12-3/TRBV12-4|TRBJ2-5
CASSFAEETQYF
>TRBV19|TRBJ2-2
CASSAGPFELFF
>TRBV5-4|TRBJ1-1
CASSFGGRAIMNTEAFF
>TRBV2|TRBJ1-4
CASSVLRNEKLFF
>TRBV4-3|TRBJ2-2
CASSLSAGQGGTELFF
>TRBV10-1|TRBJ2-1
CASSLAQSSYNEQFF
>TRBV30|TRBJ2-7
CAWSVGVRSSYEQYF
>TRBV4-3|TRBJ2-4
CASSPGTGIAKNIQYF
>TRBV9|TRBJ2-1
CASSGAGGINEQFF
>TRBV6-2/TRBV6-3|TRBJ2-7
CASSPRTSGSGEQYF
>TRBV18|TRBJ1-6
CASSPAQTNSPLHF
>TRBV3-1/TRBV3-2|TRBJ2-7
CASSSGTSGYEQYF
>TRBV7-3|TRBJ2-7
CASSLIAGGLYEQYF
>TRBV30|TRBJ2-1
CAWSVPLAGLYNEQFF
>TRBV7-2|TRBJ1-6
CASSLVRTRGDSPLHF
>TRBV29-1|TRBJ2-5
CSVEDTGEETQYF
>TRBV12-3/TRBV12-4|TRBJ2-7
CASSSQGSYEQYF
>TRBV19|TRBJ1-4
CASTGTRSNEKLFF
>TRBV24-1|TRBJ2-1
CATSDLGDYNEQFF
>TRBV4-1|TRBJ1-1
CASSPDRVWNTEAFF
>TRBV6-2/TRBV6-3|TRBJ2-2
CASSRDSANTGELFF
>TRBV4-2|TRBJ2-5
CASSQELETQYF
>TRBV19|TRBJ2-2
CASKLAGNTGELFF
>TRBV19|TRBJ1-5
CASSRQGGQPQHF
>TRBV28|TRBJ2-3
CASSLQRGGVTDTQYF
>TRBV5-6|TRBJ1-2
CASSRRESGITPNYGYTF
>TRBV18|TRBJ2-5
CASSFARKETQYF
>TRBV28|TRBJ1-1
CASSLLGRIEAFF
>TRBV27|TRBJ1-5
CASSLTGINQPQHF
>TRBV19|TRBJ1-5
CASSIKLVNQPQHF
>TRBV18|TRBJ1-5
CASSLGQSNQPQHF
>TRBV7-8|TRBJ1-5
CASSNMKDKYSNQPQHF
>TRBV6-5|TRBJ2-7
CASTDRATEQYF
>TRBV7-9|TRBJ1-1
CASSESRGTEAFF
>TRBV19|TRBJ1-5
CASTQGSSNQPQHF
>TRBV15|TRBJ2-7
CATSRGGGAYYEQYF
>TRBV4-1|TRBJ2-1
CASSQDLWEGPYNEQFF
>TRBV28|TRBJ2-1
CASRSGTGDGGNEQFF
>TRBV12-3/TRBV12-4|TRBJ1-1
CASSLGGGTEAFF
>TRBV27|TRBJ1-2
CASSFRGTGPNYGYTF
>TRBV29-1|TRBJ2-1
CSVGTSGNGEQFF
>TRBV7-2|TRBJ2-3
CASRRRGITDTQYF
>TRBV5-8|TRBJ2-5
CASSFSGVETQYF
>TRBV9|TRBJ2-3
CASSVESGTDTQYF
>TRBV5-6|TRBJ2-2
CASRPYRGLVTGELFF
>TRBV29-1|TRBJ2-7
CSVESPTGENF